The 32 T cell receptor beta chains below all came from one sample that was sequenced in a study of blood T cell repertoires in COVID-19. Data came from immunoSEQ multiplex PCR; TCRdb stores just in-frame clones and leaves some out. The sample holds about 170,000 clones, roughly 80% seen once. The sample was peripheral blood. All receptors come from a woman aged 70 to 79 with COVID-19, enrolled during active disease.

The gene calls are TRBV27 and TRBJ2-1; D unclear. The V and J ends lost 0 bases and 1 base respectively, with 7 bases between them. Germline values: CDR1 MNHEY, CDR2 SMNVEV (reference sequence). CDR3 length: 15 amino acids. The CDR3 DNA reads TGTGCCAGCAGTTTATCGTCCGGTTCCTACAATGAGCAGTTCTTC. This codes for CASSLSSGSYNEQFF.

V and J are TRBV28 and TRBJ2-3; TRBD2 aligns across 8 bases. With V trimmed by 2 bases and J by 6 bases, 1 base remained unmatched. CDR3 size: 13 residues. Germline V lookup: CDR1 MDHEN, CDR2 SYDVKM. DNA of the CDR3: TGTGCCAGCAGTTTACGGGAGGGCGATACGCAGTATTTT. It encodes CASSLREGDTQYF.

The chain has TRBV27 and TRBJ1-1; TRBD1 is a possible D gene (6 bases). The CDR3 consists of 14 residues. Trimming took 1 base from V and 4 from J, leaving 10 bases between them. CDR1 and CDR2 from the germline V gene are MNHEY and SMNVEV (reference sequence). The CDR3 nucleotides read TGTGCCAGCAGTTTATTATCAGGGGCCACTGAAGCTTTCTTT. Translating it yields CASSLLSGATEAFF.

This clone was observed once. CDR3 residues: CASSIPDGGTEKLFF. DNA of the CDR3: TGTGCCAGTAGTATTCCGGACGGGGGAACCGAAAAACTGTTTTTT. This chain connects TRBV19 to TRBJ1-4; tentative D call: TRBD1 (5 bases). Germline V gives CDR1 LNHDA, CDR2 SQIVND (reference sequence). This CDR3 region has 15 residues. V was trimmed by 3 bases and J by 8 bases, leaving 16 bases between them.

The chain carries TRBV24-1 and TRBJ1-4, with TRBD1 matching 10 bases. This CDR3 is 14 amino acids long. The V gene end was trimmed by 9 bases and the J gene end by 7 bases; junction bases not matched to a gene: 7. Germline CDR1 and CDR2: KGHDR and SFDVKD. CDR3 protein: CATSPGTGVEKLFF. The CDR3 DNA sequence: TGTGCCACCTCCCCCGGGACAGGGGTTGAAAAACTGTTTTTT.

This chain uses TRBV3-1 (or the pseudogene TRBV3-2) with TRBJ1-6; unclear D gene. CDR3 length equals 18 residues. The V end lost 1 base, the J end lost 0 bases, and 13 bases lay between the germline ends. Germline V CDR1 and CDR2: LGHDT, YNNKEL (reference sequence). The CDR3 protein is CASSQGMTGSSYNSPLHF. In DNA form, the CDR3 reads TGTGCCAGCAGCCAAGGTATGACGGGAAGCTCCTATAATTCACCCCTCCACTTT.

V usage is TRBV3-1 (or the pseudogene TRBV3-2) and J usage is TRBJ1-1; 9 positions agree with TRBD1. The CDR3 length is 16 residues. The trim removed 4 bases at V and 4 bases at J, leaving 10 bases unmatched. Germline V CDR1 and CDR2: LGHDT, YNNKEL (reference sequence). CDR3 region: CASSLRGQGYRTEAFF. DNA of the CDR3: TGTGCCAGCAGCCTCCGGGGACAGGGTTATCGCACTGAAGCTTTCTTT.

This clone was observed a few times. The rearrangement joins TRBV7-8 to TRBJ1-1, with 7 bases aligning to TRBD1. The CDR3 spans 13 residues. Germline CDR1 reads SGHVS; CDR2 reads FQNEAQ. Trimming at V came to 4 bases and at J to 4 bases, leaving 3 bases not matched to a gene. This chain's CDR3 is CASSSTGSTEAFF. CDR3 coding DNA: TGTGCCAGCAGCTCGACAGGGAGCACTGAAGCTTTCTTT.

The V call is TRBV5-1, the J call TRBJ2-2; no clear D gene. In germline, CDR1 is SGHRS, CDR2 YFSETQ. The CDR3 spans 15 residues. The germline V and J ends were trimmed by 4 bases and 5 bases, with 15 bases remaining between them. In nucleotides, the CDR3 is TGCGCCAGCAGCCATACCGACAAGTTGACCGGGGAGCTGTTTTTT. Translating it yields CASSHTDKLTGELFF.

The chain joins TRBV30 to TRBJ1-1; D remains unclear. V lost 3 bases and J lost 5, with 13 bases in between. CDR3 size: 13 residues. Germline CDR1 reads GTSNPN; CDR2 reads SVGIG (reference sequence). CDR3 sequence: CAWRVGAWTEAFF. The CDR3 DNA reads as TGTGCCTGGAGAGTAGGAGCGTGGACTGAAGCTTTCTTT.

This clone was detected only once. DNA for the CDR3: TGTGCCAGCAGTTTGACCCCCCGGGATAATGAAAAACTGTTTTTT. It yields the protein CASSLTPRDNEKLFF. The rearrangement uses TRBV27 and TRBJ1-4; D gene unclear. CDR1 and CDR2 (germline): MNHEY, SMNVEV (reference sequence). This CDR3 spans 15 amino acids. V was trimmed by 3 bases and J by 4 bases, leaving 12 bases between them.

The chain joins TRBV12-5 to TRBJ1-2; D gene unclear. V was trimmed by 1 base and J by 4 bases, leaving 25 bases between them. CDR1 LGHNT and CDR2 FRNRAP come from the germline V gene. This CDR3 contains 19 residues. In nucleotides, the CDR3 is TGTGCTAGTGGTTTGGCACCCCGTTCCAGTTATTCCGTCCGCTATGGCTACACCTTC. It yields the protein CASGLAPRSSYSVRYGYTF.

This rearrangement joins TRBV9 to TRBJ2-1; D may be TRBD1 (5 bases). CDR3 length equals 14 residues. V was shortened by 3 bases and J by 0 bases, with 7 bases between the two germline ends. CDR1 and CDR2 (germline): SGDLS, YYNGEE. CDR3 amino acids: CASSGTSSYNEQFF. For the CDR3, the DNA is TGTGCCAGCAGCGGGACAAGCTCCTACAATGAGCAGTTCTTC.

The rearrangement links TRBV12-3 or TRBV12-4 to TRBJ2-1; 8 bases line up with TRBD2. The trim removed 8 bases at V and 0 bases at J, leaving 0 bases unmatched. The CDR3 is 13 amino acids. The CDR3 DNA follows: TGTGCCAGCGGGACTAGCTCCTACAATGAGCAGTTCTTC. Its protein product is CASGTSSYNEQFF.

The CDR3 DNA reads as TGTGCCAGTAGTACCCCTGACAGAAACTATCAGCCCCAGCATTTT. It translates to CASSTPDRNYQPQHF. The J gene is TRBJ1-5, the V gene TRBV19, with a tentative D call TRBD1 (5 bases). CDR1 is LNHDA, CDR2 SQIVND, per germline (reference sequence). With 4 bases removed from V and 5 bases from J, the gap between germline ends came to 15 bases. The CDR3 covers 15 residues. Based on the CDR3 plus reference TRBV19 and TRBJ1-5, the full variable domain is DGGITQSPKYLFRKEGQNVTLSCEQNLNHDAMYWYRQDPGQGLRLIYYSQIVNDFQKGDIAEGYSVSREKKESFPLTVTSAQKNPTAFYLCASSTPDRNYQPQHFGDGTRLSIL.

The gene calls are TRBV19 and TRBJ1-5; D is perhaps TRBD1 (5 bases). The CDR3 has 18 residues. The V gene lost 4 bases and the J gene lost 0 bases, with 19 bases spanning the gap. CDR1 and CDR2 (germline): LNHDA, SQIVND (reference sequence). CDR3 nucleotides: TGTGCCAGTAGTACCGGGTCTTTCGGGGGTTATAGCAATCAGCCCCAGCATTTT. Translation: CASSTGSFGGYSNQPQHF.

This rearrangement joins TRBV28 to TRBJ1-3; TRBD1 might be the D (6 bases). V shed 8 bases and J shed 7 bases, with 18 bases lying between them. CDR3 size: 14 residues. Germline loops: CDR1 MDHEN, CDR2 SYDVKM. The CDR3 spells CASASMKRGNTIYF. Here the CDR3 DNA reads TGTGCCAGCGCCAGTATGAAGAGGGGGAACACCATATATTTT.

This clone was counted a few times. The chain has TRBV11-1 and TRBJ1-1, with D unclear. V was clipped by 3 bases and J by 5 bases, with 16 bases between them. This CDR3 is 15 amino acids long. Germline V lookup: CDR1 SGHAT, CDR2 FQDESV (reference sequence). The CDR3 bases are TGTGCCAGCAGCTTCCGACCCCGAGGGTTAACTGAAGCTTTCTTT. It is translated as CASSFRPRGLTEAFF.

V and J are TRBV19 and TRBJ2-3, with D perhaps TRBD1 (6 bases). This CDR3 has 14 amino acids. Germline loops: CDR1 LNHDA, CDR2 SQIVND (reference sequence). V lost 6 bases and J 2 bases, leaving 12 bases between the germline ends. CDR3 region: CASRDTGHTDTQYF. The CDR3 DNA reads as TGTGCCAGTAGGGATACGGGACACACAGATACGCAGTATTTT.

J is TRBJ1-5 and V is TRBV5-1, with D unclear. The germline V gene has CDR1 SGHRS and CDR2 YFSETQ. The CDR3 length is 13 residues. With 8 bases removed from V and 0 bases from J, the gap between germline ends came to 9 bases. This CDR3 reads CARRHSSNQPQHF. The DNA for the CDR3 is TGCGCCAGGAGACACTCTAGCAATCAGCCCCAGCATTTT.

There are a few counts of this clone. This chain joins TRBV30 and TRBJ1-5; no definite D call. The V and J ends lost 4 bases and 2 bases respectively, with 12 bases between them. CDR1 and CDR2 (germline): GTSNPN, SVGIG (reference sequence). CDR3 size: 14 residues. The CDR3 protein is CAWNKKGGNQPQHF. The CDR3 bases are TGTGCCTGGAATAAGAAGGGAGGCAATCAGCCCCAGCATTTT.

The chain uses TRBV5-5 and TRBJ1-6; possible D gene TRBD1, 6 bases. CDR3 length: 17 residues. V was shortened by 2 bases and J by 7 bases, with 19 bases between the two germline ends. The V gene's germline CDR1 is SGHKS and CDR2 YYEKEE (reference sequence). CDR3 amino acids: CASSFRGQGHKNSPLHF. The CDR3 DNA sequence: TGTGCCAGCAGCTTCAGAGGTCAGGGACACAAGAATTCACCCCTCCACTTT.

The V gene is TRBV9, the J gene TRBJ1-4, with 7 bases matching TRBD1. The V and J ends lost 3 bases and 4 bases, in that order; junction bases with no gene match: 9. The CDR3 totals 16 residues. CDR1 and CDR2 from the germline V gene are SGDLS and YYNGEE. CDR3 DNA sequence: TGTGCCAGCAGCGAGGGACAGCTTACCCTTAATGAAAAACTGTTTTTT. This translates into CASSEGQLTLNEKLFF.

V usage is TRBV5-1 and J usage is TRBJ1-5, with TRBD1 as a possible D gene (6 bases). The CDR3 sequence is 15 residues long. The germline CDR1 and CDR2 sequences are SGHRS and YFSETQ. Trimming removed 0 bases from V and 4 bases from J, with 11 bases in between. Here the CDR3 DNA reads TGCGCCAGCAGCTTGGATGGGGACAATAATCAGCCCCAGCATTTT. Amino acid sequence: CASSLDGDNNQPQHF.

The chain links TRBV6-6 to TRBJ1-5; D gene ambiguous. This CDR3 spans 14 amino acids. Between the trimmed V and J ends, which lost 9 bases and 4 bases, there was a span of 16 bases. The germline CDR1 and CDR2 sequences are MNHNY and SVGAGI (reference sequence). CDR3 loop: CASNPAASNQPQHF. CDR3 nucleotides: TGTGCCAGTAACCCGGCGGCGTCGAATCAGCCCCAGCATTTT.

The chain has TRBV2 and TRBJ2-3; 9 bases are a match to TRBD2. This CDR3 has 14 residues. Germline CDR1 and CDR2: SNHLY and FYNNEI. V trimming: 4 bases; J trimming: 3 bases; junction bases outside the gene matches: 2. CDR3 in amino acids: CASSGREGTDTQYF. DNA of the CDR3: TGTGCCAGCAGTGGGCGGGAGGGGACAGATACGCAGTATTTT.

On this clone itself: The junction and the germline gene differ at one end; a read error may be behind it. CDR3 region: CASSLAGGRLAGVNEQFF. CDR3 bases: TGTGCTAGCAGCTTAGCGGGGGGCCGACTAGCGGGCGTCAATGAGCAGTTCTTC. V is TRBV7-7 and J is TRBJ2-1; TRBD2 matches 10 bases. This CDR3 region has 18 residues. Looked up from germline, CDR1 is SSHAT and CDR2 is FNYEAQ (reference sequence).

The genes are TRBV4-2 and TRBJ1-5, with 9 nucleotides matching TRBD1. The length of the CDR3 is 13 residues. The V and J ends lost 6 bases and 11 bases, in that order; junction bases with no gene match: 8. Looked up from germline, CDR1 is LGHNA and CDR2 is YNFKEQ. The CDR3 bases are TGTGCCAGCAGTAATGACAGGGGGGGAGCCCAGCATTTT. Its translation is CASSNDRGGAQHF.

V usage is TRBV10-3 and J usage is TRBJ1-2; D call uncertain. This CDR3 is built from 13 residues. The V gene lost 2 bases and the J gene lost 2 bases, with 6 bases spanning the gap. Per germline, CDR1 ENHRY and CDR2 SYGVKD. CDR3 sequence (DNA): TGTGCCATCAGTGAGACGGGGAACTATGGCTACACCTTC. The encoded protein is CAISETGNYGYTF.

The chain has TRBV29-1 and TRBJ1-1, with D unresolved. The V gene lost 4 bases and the J gene lost 6 bases, with 12 bases spanning the gap. CDR3 length: 12 amino acids. Looked up from germline, CDR1 is SQVTM and CDR2 is ANQGSEA. The CDR3 reads CSVVLSGSEAFF. The CDR3 DNA follows: TGCAGCGTTGTCCTCTCAGGCTCTGAAGCTTTCTTT. The whole variable domain, remainder taken from reference TRBV29-1 and TRBJ1-1, is SAVISQKPSRDICQRGTSLTIQCQVDSQVTMMFWYRQQPGQSLTLIATANQGSEATYESGFVIDKFPISRPNLTFSTLTVSNMSPEDSSIYLCSVVLSGSEAFFGQGTRLTVV.

This chain connects TRBV6-5 to TRBJ1-2; a weak D match, TRBD1 (6 bases). Looked up from germline, CDR1 is MNHEY and CDR2 is SVGAGI. Trimming took 8 bases from V and 3 from J, leaving 16 bases between them. The CDR3 spans 14 residues. CDR3 loop: CASEKGVLDYGYTF. The CDR3 coding sequence is TGTGCCAGCGAAAAGGGGGTGTTGGACTATGGCTACACCTTC.

This clone was picked up a small number of times. This same CDR3 is encoded by further DNA sequences in the sample. V usage is TRBV5-1 and J usage is TRBJ1-1; 7 bases line up with TRBD1. The CDR3 covers 14 residues. J lost 1 base, V lost 3 bases, and 3 bases had no gene match. CDR1 is SGHRS and CDR2 is YFSETQ in the germline V gene. The CDR3 region is CASSSQGGNTEAFF. The CDR3 DNA reads TGCGCCAGCAGCTCTCAGGGGGGGAACACTGAAGCTTTCTTT.